This T cell receptor beta chain was captured by sequencing in a study of blood T cell repertoires in COVID-19. Across the study: Both acute and convalescent COVID-19 samples were obtained from the United States, Italy and Spain. PBMCs, B-cell-depleted T cells, or T cells were the source of the cDNA or gDNA that made up the material.

Per the original methods: Estimation of nucleated cell counts relied on the amplification of reference gene primers. Produced via immunoSEQ multiplex PCR; TCRdb's table is partial and in-frame only. The V and J calls and the clone size are those of that table, but D and trimming were determined from the DNA. Seen here are roughly 180,000 clones, roughly 94% observed once, and the top ten hold 0.6% to 0.9%. A Seattle source enrolled patients during active infection and followed them longitudinally. The V gene's germline CDR1 is SGDLS and CDR2 YYNGEE. Trimming removed 5 bases at V and 6 bases at J, with 12 bases between. The CDR3 has 13 residues.

This sequence originates from a man aged 30-40 years with COVID-19, enrolled during active disease. Material for sequencing was peripheral blood. This sequence joins TRBV9 and TRBJ1-5; D unclear. CDR3 sequence reads: CASSLGLLQPQHF. The DNA for the CDR3 is TGTGCCAGCAGTCTAGGACTTCTTCAGCCCCAGCATTTT.